Below are 10 T cell receptor beta chains sequenced from a single sample in a study of shared clonotypes between healthy human individuals. Libraries were prepared by immunoSEQ multiplex PCR; TCRdb keeps only in-frame clonotypes and omits some of them. The table includes roughly 2,000,000 clones, 85% to 95% detected once. Naive CD8 cells, CD45RO-negative and positively selected for CCR7, excluded terminally differentiated effector memory CD45RA+ cells. The specimen was naive CD8+ T cells from PBMCs. These receptors were collected from a man aged 18 to 29 in good health. Some clones in this sample may be carry-over from other donors' samples.

The rearrangement links TRBV7-9 to TRBJ2-5; D not resolved. V gave up 5 bases and J gave up 3 bases, with 10 bases separating them. Germline V gene data show CDR1 as SEHNR and CDR2 as FQNEAQ (reference sequence). The CDR3 has 13 amino acids. The CDR3: CASSQPLKETQYF. DNA for the CDR3: TGTGCCAGCAGCCAGCCTCTTAAAGAGACCCAGTACTTC.

This clone was picked up one time. CDR3: CASRHAGDTQYF. The CDR3 nucleotides are TGTGCCAGCAGGCACGCCGGGGATACGCAGTATTTT. The J gene is TRBJ2-3, the V gene TRBV7-9; D is ambiguous. The CDR3 covers 12 residues. Per germline, CDR1 SEHNR and CDR2 FQNEAQ (reference sequence). V was shortened by 6 bases and J by 6 bases, with 10 bases between the two germline ends.

The V call is TRBV6-1, the J call TRBJ2-7; either TRBD1 or TRBD2 may supply D (6 bases each). Looked up from germline, CDR1 is MNHNS and CDR2 is SASEGT. Trimming left V 4 bases short and J 0 bases short, with 13 bases between. CDR3 length: 15 residues. CDR3 amino acids: CASSAPGAPSYEQYF. The CDR3 DNA reads TGTGCCAGCAGTGCACCGGGGGCCCCCTCCTACGAGCAGTACTTC.

This clone appeared once. The chain employs TRBV4-3 and TRBJ1-2, with 11 bases identical to TRBD1. From germline, CDR1 is LGHNA and CDR2 YSLEER. With 3 bases clipped from V and 5 bases from J, the junction kept 5 bases outside the gene matches. The CDR3 runs 15 residues. The CDR3 region is CASSQDRGPRYGYTF. CDR3 in DNA: TGCGCCAGCAGCCAGGACAGGGGGCCAAGGTATGGCTACACCTTC.

The chain carries TRBV4-1 and TRBJ2-2, with unresolved D. The CDR3 sequence is 13 residues long. V was pared by 6 bases and J by 8 bases, with 13 bases between. Per germline, CDR1 MGHRA and CDR2 YSYEKL. CDR3 protein: CASRVTTGGELFF. The CDR3 coding sequence is TGCGCCAGCAGGGTTACGACCGGGGGGGAGCTGTTTTTT.

In this sample, this clone turned up once. This chain links TRBV6-7 with TRBJ2-2, with 7 positions matching TRBD2. TRBV6-7 carries the ORF label, with uncertain function. This CDR3 is 17 amino acids long. After removal of 4 bases from V and 1 base from J, the junction contained 9 bases not matched to a gene. The CDR3 DNA reads TGTGCCAGCAGTTCGGCACGGGGGGAGTGGAACACCGGGGAGCTGTTTTTT. This sequence encodes CASSSARGEWNTGELFF.

The chain is built from TRBV7-3 and TRBJ2-7; TRBD2 matches at 9 bases. Losses at the gene ends were 1 base for V and 3 bases for J; bases not matched to a gene: 4. This CDR3 comprises 15 residues. Germline V lookup: CDR1 SGHTA, CDR2 FQGTGA. The DNA for the CDR3 is TGTGCCAGCAGCTTAATAGGTAGCGGGAGCTACGAGCAGTACTTC. This translates into CASSLIGSGSYEQYF.

The chain combines TRBV28 with TRBJ2-3; 14 positions agree with TRBD2. After removal of 6 bases from V and 5 bases from J, the junction contained 7 bases not matched to a gene. Germline CDR1 is MDHEN and CDR2 is SYDVKM. The CDR3 is 16 amino acids. The CDR3 protein is CASRGGLAGVEDTQYF. As DNA, the CDR3 is TGTGCCAGCAGGGGGGGACTAGCGGGAGTGGAAGATACGCAGTATTTT. Full variable domain (missing parts from reference TRBV28 and TRBJ2-3): DVKVTQSSRYLVKRTGEKVFLECVQDMDHENMFWYRQDPGLGLRLIYFSYDVKMKEKGDIPEGYSVSREKKERFSLILESASTNQTSMYLCASRGGLAGVEDTQYFGPGTRLTVL.

The chain couples TRBV7-3 to TRBJ2-3; 11 nucleotides line up with TRBD2. The CDR3 runs to 15 residues. Germline lookup yields CDR1 SGHTA and CDR2 FQGTGA. J lost 5 bases, V lost 4 bases, and 5 bases had no gene match. This chain's CDR3 is CASSSTGTSGDTQYF. The CDR3 DNA reads TGTGCCAGCAGCTCTACCGGGACTAGCGGAGATACGCAGTATTTT.

The chain links TRBV28 to TRBJ2-1, with TRBD2 matching over 11 bases. V was clipped by 8 bases and J by 3 bases; unmatched bases: 9. CDR3 length: 16 amino acids. The germline V gene has CDR1 MDHEN and CDR2 SYDVKM. This CDR3 reads CASQFTLAGVYNEQFF. The CDR3 DNA follows: TGTGCCAGCCAATTCACACTAGCGGGAGTCTACAATGAGCAGTTCTTC.